Following are 20 T cell receptor beta chains from one sample sequenced in a study of long-term antiretroviral therapy in people with HIV. The assay, immunoSEQ v3.0, was run at survey level. Profiling relied on immunoSEQ multiplex PCR, and the TCRdb table lists in-frame clones only, not all of them. The data show 30,000 to 50,000 clones, around 85% seen once. Sequences were derived from unsorted PBMCs, sampled 3.1 years after starting antiretroviral therapy. These receptor sequences come from a woman aged 45 to 65 with HIV.

V and J are TRBV19 and TRBJ1-1; perhaps TRBD1 as D (6 bases). Trimming removed 10 bases from V and 1 base from J, with 13 bases in between. Germline CDR1 LNHDA, CDR2 SQIVND (reference sequence). The CDR3 covers 13 residues. CDR3 coding DNA: TGTGCCACCTCTCAGACAGGGAACACTGAAGCTTTCTTT. This translates into CATSQTGNTEAFF.

CDR3 amino acids: CASSVAGSSYNEQFF. The CDR3 DNA sequence: TGTGCCAGCAGTGTGGCGGGGAGCTCCTACAATGAGCAGTTCTTC. The chain recombines TRBV6-1 with TRBJ2-1; tentative D call: TRBD2 (6 bases). Between the trimmed V and J ends, which lost 4 bases and 0 bases, there was a span of 10 bases. The CDR3 has 15 residues. Germline V gene lookup returns CDR1 MNHNS and CDR2 SASEGT.

This sequence joins TRBV15 and TRBJ2-1; 12 nucleotides align to TRBD2. Germline V CDR1 and CDR2: LNHNV, YYDKDF (reference sequence). This CDR3 is built from 14 residues. J gave up 8 bases and V 5 bases, and 4 bases lay outside the gene matches. The CDR3 is CATSPGLAGHEQFF. CDR3 nucleotide sequence: TGTGCCACCAGCCCGGGACTAGCGGGCCATGAGCAGTTCTTC.

V usage is TRBV6-6 and J usage is TRBJ2-7; D not certain. This CDR3 has 13 residues. Per the germline V gene, CDR1 is MNHNY and CDR2 is SVGAGI (reference sequence). V dropped 4 bases and J dropped 5 bases, with 12 bases sitting between them. CDR3: CASSSLYPNEQYF. In DNA form, the CDR3 reads TGTGCCAGCAGTTCATTGTACCCCAACGAGCAGTACTTC.

V usage is TRBV19 and J usage is TRBJ1-5, with 9 positions matching TRBD1. The germline V gene has CDR1 LNHDA and CDR2 SQIVND (reference sequence). The V segment lost 1 base and the J segment 1 base; nucleotides outside the gene matches: 5. The CDR3 is 17 amino acids. The CDR3 sequence is CASSIARDRASNQPQHF. CDR3 in DNA: TGTGCCAGTAGTATAGCCCGGGACAGGGCAAGCAATCAGCCCCAGCATTTT.

The rearrangement links TRBV18 to TRBJ1-4, with TRBD1 matching 7 bases. V lost 6 bases, J lost 8 bases, and 9 bases stayed unmatched. The CDR3 runs to 14 residues. In germline, CDR1 is KGHSH, CDR2 LQKENI. CDR3 bases: TGTGCCAGCTCCGTCGGTCAGGGGGAGGAAAAACTGTTTTTT. This encodes CASSVGQGEEKLFF.

This clone has just a few counts. The CDR3 DNA follows: TGCGCCAGCAGCCGGACCGGGACTATCCAAGAGACCCAGTACTTC. As protein: CASSRTGTIQETQYF. The rearrangement links TRBV5-1 to TRBJ2-5; 7 nucleotides agree with TRBD2. V shed 4 bases, J shed 1 base, and the junction held 7 bases outside the gene matches. Germline V gene data show CDR1 as SGHRS and CDR2 as YFSETQ. This CDR3 region has 15 residues.

This clone was seen just once. This chain joins TRBV7-9 and TRBJ1-3; D not certain. This CDR3 spans 15 amino acids. Trimming removed 5 bases from V and 0 bases from J, with 11 bases in between. Germline values: CDR1 SEHNR, CDR2 FQNEAQ (reference sequence). The CDR3 region is CASSLAWASGNTIYF. The CDR3 region has the DNA TGTGCCAGCAGCCTCGCCTGGGCCTCTGGAAACACCATATATTTT.

This chain joins TRBV4-2 and TRBJ2-3, with TRBD2 matching over 14 bases. This CDR3 has 21 amino acids. The V gene end was trimmed by 3 bases and the J gene end by 5 bases; junction bases not matched to a gene: 19. The germline V gene encodes CDR1 LGHNA and CDR2 YNFKEQ. In nucleotides, the CDR3 is TGTGCCAGCAGCCAGACAAGGGCGGGACTAGCGGGGGCCCGCCGGAGAGATACGCAGTATTTT. Protein: CASSQTRAGLAGARRRDTQYF.

The CDR3 protein is CASSPIASPTEQYF. The DNA of the CDR3 is TGTGCCAGCAGTCCCATAGCCTCACCAACCGAGCAGTACTTC. The rearrangement links TRBV6-6 to TRBJ2-7; no clear D. This CDR3 has 14 amino acids. Trimming removed 5 bases from V and 6 bases from J, with 17 bases in between. Germline CDR1 MNHNY, CDR2 SVGAGI (reference sequence).

The chain uses TRBV2 and TRBJ2-1; tentatively, D is TRBD1 or TRBD2 (5 bases each). This CDR3 is built from 13 residues. The V end was cut by 11 bases, the J end by 6 bases, with 17 bases between. The germline gives CDR1 SNHLY, CDR2 FYNNEI. CDR3 coding DNA: TGTGCCTCACCGGAAGGGACCTCCAATGAGCAGTTCTTC. Protein product: CASPEGTSNEQFF.

The CDR3 nucleotides are TGTGCCAGCTCACCAACTAGCGGGGGGCTCTCCTACAATGAGCAGTTCTTC. This gives the protein CASSPTSGGLSYNEQFF. This sequence joins TRBV18 and TRBJ2-1; the match to TRBD2 covers 12 bases. The germline V gene encodes CDR1 KGHSH and CDR2 LQKENI. V was clipped by 2 bases and J by 0 bases; unmatched bases: 2. The CDR3 runs to 17 residues.

The gene calls are TRBV9 and TRBJ2-7; D ambiguous. This CDR3 region has 16 residues. In germline, CDR1 is SGDLS, CDR2 YYNGEE. The ends were cut back, 4 bases at V and 3 bases at J, with 20 bases in the middle. CDR3 amino acids: CASSPRALTPDYEQYF. CDR3 DNA sequence: TGTGCCAGCAGCCCGAGAGCCCTGACGCCCGACTACGAGCAGTACTTC.

The J gene is TRBJ1-1, the V gene TRBV6-5, with D possibly TRBD1 on 5 matching bases. Germline values: CDR1 MNHEY, CDR2 SVGAGI. CDR3 length: 14 amino acids. V lost 6 bases and J lost 3, with 14 bases in between. CDR3 loop: CASRPPGTYTEAFF. The CDR3 DNA reads TGTGCCAGCAGACCTCCCGGGACGTACACTGAAGCTTTCTTT.

In nucleotides, the CDR3 is TGTGCCTGGAGTGTTTGGCCCCCCTACGAGCAGTACTTC. Encoded protein: CAWSVWPPYEQYF. V gene TRBV30 combines with J gene TRBJ2-7; D gene uncertain. The CDR3 loop spans 13 amino acids. Germline CDR1 and CDR2: GTSNPN and SVGIG (reference sequence). Trimming pared 0 bases from V and 2 bases from J, leaving 8 bases between. The whole variable domain, filled in from reference TRBV30 and TRBJ2-7, reads SQTIHQWPATLVQPVGSPLSLECTVEGTSNPNLYWYRQAAGRGLQLLFYSVGIGQISSEVPQNLSASRPQDRQFILSSKKLLLSDSGFYLCAWSVWPPYEQYFGPGTRLTVT.

This chain joins TRBV19 and TRBJ1-3; D is ambiguous. This CDR3 is 15 amino acids long. V lost 3 bases to trimming and J lost 0 bases, with 9 bases between them. Germline lookup yields CDR1 LNHDA and CDR2 SQIVND (reference sequence). The chain's CDR3 is CASSIPFSSGNTIYF. The DNA of the CDR3 is TGTGCCAGTAGTATTCCCTTCAGCTCTGGAAACACCATATATTTT.

The chain has TRBV21-1 and TRBJ1-5; TRBD1 is the table's D call and was not checked against the DNA. TRBV21-1 is designated a pseudogene. This CDR3 has 16 residues. The CDR3 is CASIRTGPYSNQPQHF. Here the CDR3 DNA reads TGTGCCAGCATACGGACAGGGCCATATAGCAATCAGCCCCAGCATTTT.

By share of the sample, this clone is medium-sized. The rearrangement joins TRBV7-3 to TRBJ1-6; 9 positions agree with TRBD1. V lost 0 bases, J lost 9 bases, and 6 bases stayed unmatched. The CDR3 totals 16 residues. Germline V lookup: CDR1 SGHTA, CDR2 FQGTGA. The CDR3 DNA is TGTGCCAGCAGCTTAACGGGGGACAGGGTACGTTCACCCCTCCACTTT. Encoded protein: CASSLTGDRVRSPLHF.

V is TRBV11-1 and J is TRBJ1-1, with D unclear. CDR3 length equals 14 residues. Germline lookup yields CDR1 SGHAT and CDR2 FQDESV (reference sequence). V lost 2 bases and J lost 1, with 8 bases in between. In DNA, the CDR3 is TGTGCCAGCAGCTTAATTTATCCGAACACTGAAGCTTTCTTT. This codes for CASSLIYPNTEAFF.

The rearrangement joins TRBV19 to TRBJ2-7; perhaps TRBD1 as D (5 bases). The CDR3 has 13 residues. Trimming took off 2 bases at V and 4 bases at J, with 9 bases between the two ends. Germline-derived CDR1 and CDR2 are LNHDA and SQIVND (reference sequence). DNA of the CDR3: TGTGCCAGTAGTATAAATCAGGGTTACGAGCAGTACTTC. Translated: CASSINQGYEQYF.